This TCR beta chain was documented in a study of blood T cells in healthy people across ages. Through a sample-barcoded 5' primer and a J-beta primer mix, a second PCR was run for roughly 6 to 11 cycles. Each CDR3 protein gets one entry after TCRdb re-called the 5' RACE reads with MiXCR. The sample shows 750,000 to 950,000 distinct CDR3 sequences, roughly 25% of them seen only once. CDR1 SGHRS and CDR2 YFSETQ come from the germline V gene. This CDR3 comprises 15 residues. The J segment lost 4 bases and the V segment lost 4 bases, leaving 8 bases of the junction unmatched. This same sample was also part of a study on T cells of mothers and their children.

The clonotype was recovered from a boy aged 5-17 years in good health. The gene calls are TRBV5-1 and TRBJ2-3; 8 bases match TRBD2. The sequenced material came from blood. The CDR3 protein is CASSVGLALPDTQYF. In nucleotides, the CDR3 is TGCGCCAGCAGCGTAGGACTAGCTTTGCCAGATACGCAGTATTTT.